The sequence of this T cell receptor beta chain was determined in a study of cytomegalovirus exposure and HLA in healthy donors. Study observations and caveats: TCR beta chains associated with HLA were, in a later analysis, more clonally expanded than equally common others.

PCR used 60 Vbeta primers and 13 Jbeta primers. The table came from immunoSEQ multiplex PCR; TCRdb's copy has only in-frame clones and leaves some out. The sample gives 140,000 to 150,000 clones, about three quarters of which show up once; roughly 4.2% is in the top ten. CDR3 size: 21 residues. CDR1 is SGDLS and CDR2 is YYNGEE in the germline V gene. V dropped 0 bases and J dropped 2 bases, with 29 bases sitting between them. Of note for this clone: Its antigen is unknown.

The chain links TRBV9 to TRBJ2-5; weak D call: TRBD2 (7 bases). The sequence was collected from a male donor in good health and CMV-seronegative. Sequenced: PBMCs. The CDR3 here is CASSVEIVVGRGGCVQETQYF. As DNA, the CDR3 is TGTGCCAGCAGCGTAGAAATCGTAGTGGGTAGGGGGGGCTGCGTACAAGAGACCCAGTACTTC.